This T cell receptor beta chain was identified in a study of cytomegalovirus exposure and HLA in healthy donors. At the level of the study: Earlier, 150 million to 200 million T cells were analyzed, and 117 million unique TCR beta sequences were found among them.

In the PCR, 60 Vbeta and 13 Jbeta primers were used. Only in-frame clones appear in the TCRdb table, and some are missing; sequencing was by immunoSEQ multiplex PCR. The sample contains more than 85,000 clones, 83% of which appear only once. The CDR3 covers 16 residues. CDR1 is MNHEY and CDR2 is SMNVEV in the germline V gene (reference sequence). V was cut by 1 base and J by 1 base, with 13 bases left in between. The study's findings and limits: Most TCR beta V segments were productive about 90% or about 30% of the time in an earlier analysis. A later analysis revealed that TCR association rates differed between HLA loci, peaking at DRB1 and bottoming out at HLA-C.

Concerning this clone: What it recognizes is unknown.

The specimen sequenced was PBMCs. This chain joins TRBV27 and TRBJ2-5; D is perhaps TRBD2 (6 bases). The TCR comes from a young man in good health and CMV-seronegative. CDR3 nucleotides: TGTGCCAGCAGTTTATACGGGAGAAGGGCCCAAGAGACCCAGTACTTC. Amino acids: CASSLYGRRAQETQYF.